This passage covers 8 T cell receptor beta chains from one sample sequenced in a study of shared clonotypes between healthy human individuals. Assay used: immunoSEQ multiplex PCR; TCRdb lists only in-frame clones, some missing. The sample yields around 2.3 million clones, around 95% seen once. The sample comprised naive CD4+ T cells sorted from blood. Subset described: CD45RA+ positively selected. These TCRs come from a man younger than 35 in good health.

CDR3 coding DNA: TGTGCCACCAGCAGAGATCCGGGAAACTACGAGCAGTACTTC. This gives the protein CATSRDPGNYEQYF. The chain recombines TRBV15 with TRBJ2-7; D possibly corresponds to TRBD2 (5 bases). V was shortened by 0 bases and J by 3 bases, with 9 bases between the two germline ends. This CDR3 is built from 14 residues. Germline V gene sequence: CDR1 LNHNV, CDR2 YYDKDF (reference sequence).

The V call is TRBV29-1, the J call TRBJ1-1; D remains unclear. V lost 1 base and J 5 bases, leaving 5 bases between the germline ends. The CDR3 consists of 11 residues. CDR1 is SQVTM, CDR2 ANQGSEA, per germline. CDR3 sequence reads: CSVEGVTEAFF. In nucleotides, the CDR3 is TGCAGCGTTGAAGGGGTTACTGAAGCTTTCTTT. Full variable domain (rest looked up from reference TRBV29-1 and TRBJ1-1): SAVISQKPSRDICQRGTSLTIQCQVDSQVTMMFWYRQQPGQSLTLIATANQGSEATYESGFVIDKFPISRPNLTFSTLTVSNMSPEDSSIYLCSVEGVTEAFFGQGTRLTVV.

The rearrangement joins TRBV5-1 to TRBJ1-6; TRBD1 agrees at 7 bases. V dropped 4 bases and J dropped 7; count of bases not matched to a gene: 5. The CDR3 is 14 amino acids. The germline V gene has CDR1 SGHRS and CDR2 YFSETQ. The CDR3 DNA reads TGCGCCAGCAGCCAGGGGGGGATAAATTCACCCCTCCACTTT. It codes for CASSQGGINSPLHF.

This chain uses TRBV2 with TRBJ2-7; 10 positions agree with TRBD1. The junction had 2 bases not matched to a gene; V was cut back by 6 bases and J by 3 bases. In germline, CDR1 is SNHLY, CDR2 FYNNEI. The CDR3 is 13 residues long. The CDR3 sequence is CASRRTGGYEQYF. CDR3 DNA sequence: TGTGCCAGCAGGAGGACAGGGGGCTACGAGCAGTACTTC. Full variable domain (missing parts from reference TRBV2 and TRBJ2-7): EPEVTQTPSHQVTQMGQEVILRCVPISNHLYFYWYRQILGQKVEFLVSFYNNEISEKSEIFDDQFSVERPDGSNFTLKIRSTKLEDSAMYFCASRRTGGYEQYFGPGTRLTVT.

The chain joins TRBV28 to TRBJ2-5; D may be TRBD2 (7 bases). V was clipped by 5 bases and J by 5 bases, with 15 bases between them. The germline gives CDR1 MDHEN, CDR2 SYDVKM. The CDR3 sequence is 14 residues long. The CDR3 DNA follows: TGTGCCAGCAGTAAACTCGGGGGGCGGGAGACCCAGTACTTC. Protein sequence: CASSKLGGRETQYF.

The rearrangement joins TRBV5-5 to TRBJ2-7; either TRBD1 or TRBD2 may fit D (6 bases each). Deletions cut 0 bases from V and 0 bases from J, with 10 bases between. The germline V gene has CDR1 SGHKS and CDR2 YYEKEE (reference sequence). This CDR3 comprises 15 residues. The DNA of the CDR3 is TGTGCCAGCAGCTTGGAGGGGGGACCCTCCTACGAGCAGTACTTC. It yields the protein CASSLEGGPSYEQYF.

The CDR3 nucleotides are TGTGCCACCCAGGGACCTCTTGGCTACACCTTC. Translation: CATQGPLGYTF. The rearrangement joins TRBV10-3 to TRBJ1-2, with D possibly being TRBD1 (5 bases). CDR1 and CDR2 from the germline V gene are ENHRY and SYGVKD. This CDR3 is 11 amino acids long. Trimming shortened V by 10 bases and J by 7 bases, and 13 bases separated the two germline ends.

J is TRBJ1-2 and V is TRBV28; possible D gene TRBD1, 5 bases. Germline assignment: CDR1 MDHEN and CDR2 SYDVKM. Trimming removed 1 base at V and 4 bases at J, with 13 bases between. The CDR3 consists of 15 residues. CDR3 sequence reads: CASSLSQGTIYGYTF. The CDR3 DNA sequence: TGTGCCAGCAGTTTATCCCAGGGTACTATCTATGGCTACACCTTC.